This section outlines one T cell receptor (beta chain) sequence together with its context. This clone's antigen is unknown. No per-base quality is available; no much larger clone lies one base away. These data come from a study of shared clonotypes between healthy human individuals (dated by TCRdb to about 2020). For the study in its entirety: Two women and a few men aged 18 to 49 years were included in the cohort. Each donor's leukapheresis produced roughly between roughly 0.85 and 9.5 billion PBMCs. To estimate repertoire size and how much clonotype sharing occurs between individuals, the study deeply sequenced the blood TCR repertoires of about five healthy adults. Libraries were prepared and TCR repertoires were sequenced by different laboratories using diverse techniques, in order to increase sequencing depth and limit assay-specific biases. For each donor, three plates each were used for CD4 naive and CD4 memory, two plates were used for CD8 naive, and one plate was used for CD8 memory.

CDR1 MNHEY and CDR2 SVGAGI were looked up in the germline V gene. Trimmed from V: 8 bases; trimmed from J: 0 bases; junction bases lacking a gene match: 4. Spanning cysteine to phenylalanine, the CDR3 consists of 13 amino acids. The kept DNA is CDR3 alone, 39 bases in frame from the first base. Using the deep immunoSEQ assay, TCR CDR3 regions were amplified from genomic DNA by multiplex PCR. Extracted genomic DNA from each cell subset was distributed evenly across all wells of several immunoSEQ 96-well plates, and each plate was treated as a replicate. For sorted subsets, each replicate PCR was loaded with about 0.2 ug genomic DNA, equivalent to about 30,000 T cell genomes. Purified libraries were measured with a Qubit 3.0 fluorometer, size-checked on a Bioanalyzer 2100, and measured again with the KAPA Library Quantification kit. A separate single-read 150-cycle Illumina NextSeq 550 flow cell was used to sequence each immunoSEQ 96-well plate. Processing in the source paper ran as follows. Because the immunoSEQ output included only junctional sequences and no quality scores, the filtering could not be the same as the filtering used for full-length reads. Sequences were annotated with PyIR, a Python wrapper for IgBLAST v1.9, and V/J genes and CDR3 were assigned using IMGT germline references. Reads were removed for weak V/J assignments (E-value above 1e-6), missing CDR3, stop codons, out-of-frame junctions, or ambiguous translated residues. V3J clonotypes were defined by identical inferred V gene, J gene, and CDR3 amino acid sequence. Percentage overlap between repertoires was computed as shared unique clonotypes divided by the size of the smaller repertoire. Repertoire richness was assessed with RTK rarefaction, the Chao1 estimator, and Recon v2.1 estimates of unobserved clonotypes. Generation probabilities were computed with OLGA for all TCRbeta clonotypes obtained by the gDNA method from several donors. Drawn from immuneACCESS, this table holds only the in-frame rearrangements with V and J called that TCRdb kept. Clones are partly lost; checked studies trace under half to an unresolved V gene and leave the rest unexplained. D and trimming come from the DNA, and the V and J calls and clone size come from that table. For this sample the table gives around 1 million clones, of which over 75% were detected only once. Together, the top ten hold around 1.4% of the sample.

Donors were healthy HIV-negative adults with no recently reported acute infections or vaccinations. All donors were Caucasian adults living in Nashville, Tennessee, USA. CD4+ T cells were enriched by magnetic negative selection; naive cells were then positively selected on CD45RA, and the negative fraction formed the memory subset. After blood collection by leukapheresis, PBMCs were isolated using Ficoll-Histopaque density gradient centrifugation and then cryopreserved in the vapor phase of liquid nitrogen. Purity and quantity of every magnetically sorted T cell population were checked by analytical flow cytometry. Genomic DNA was isolated from each sorted fraction and quantified by UV absorbance on a Nanodrop 2000c. Here is what the overall study found, with its caveats: Because the study included a small number of donors, the genetic and exposure-history diversity represented was limited. Clonotypes shared by all four sorted-subset donors showed higher generation probabilities than non-shared clonotypes. Even with the large sequencing depth, rarefaction of the sorted-subset datasets indicated that sequencing was incomplete. Across a handful of donors, approximately 5% of naive CD4, roughly 3.3% of naive CD8, 2% to 2.5% of memory CD4, and about 0.44% of memory CD8 clonotypes were shared. Pairwise subsampling led to the expectation that sequencing depth would affect the degree of clonotype sharing among donors. Sampling was limited to blood, and TCR repertoires in tissue likely differ from TCR repertoires in blood. Estimated clonotype richness was generally larger for naive than for memory subsets.

The sequence joins TRBV6-5 to TRBJ2-7, with TRBD1 matching 7 junction bases. The TCR originated in a man younger than 35 in good health. Sequenced sample: memory CD4+ T cells sorted from blood. Read against the paper, the sample's cell subset or site label means: CD45RA-negative fraction. The nucleotide sequence reads as follows: TGTGCCAGCTCGGGACAGAACTCCTACGAGCAGTACTTC. Its coded protein is CASSGQNSYEQYF.